This T cell receptor (beta chain) was profiled in a study of T cell repertoires in cytomegalovirus infection. Findings and limits, study-wide: In two of eight donors, the top clonotype was HLA-C-restricted CMV-specific.

This clonotype occurred many times. Antigen: not known. From the reads, TCRdb called clonotypes with MiXCR, one entry per CDR3 protein. The sample includes about 920,000 distinct CDR3 sequences, under 40% of them seen just once. V was shortened by 3 bases and J by 3 bases, with 9 bases between the two germline ends. CDR1 and CDR2 (germline): SEHNR, FQNEAQ (reference sequence). This CDR3 is built from 13 residues. Sequenced material: cultured CD8+ T cells from PBMCs, taken from culture after CMV antigen stimulation. The genes are TRBV7-9 and TRBJ2-7; tentative D call: TRBD2 (5 bases). The sequence was obtained from a human donor in good health (CMV status not recorded). Some clones in this sample may be carry-over from other donors' samples. The chain's CDR3 is CASSLEEGYEQYF. CDR3 bases: TGTGCCAGCAGCTTGGAGGAAGGCTACGAGCAGTACTTC.